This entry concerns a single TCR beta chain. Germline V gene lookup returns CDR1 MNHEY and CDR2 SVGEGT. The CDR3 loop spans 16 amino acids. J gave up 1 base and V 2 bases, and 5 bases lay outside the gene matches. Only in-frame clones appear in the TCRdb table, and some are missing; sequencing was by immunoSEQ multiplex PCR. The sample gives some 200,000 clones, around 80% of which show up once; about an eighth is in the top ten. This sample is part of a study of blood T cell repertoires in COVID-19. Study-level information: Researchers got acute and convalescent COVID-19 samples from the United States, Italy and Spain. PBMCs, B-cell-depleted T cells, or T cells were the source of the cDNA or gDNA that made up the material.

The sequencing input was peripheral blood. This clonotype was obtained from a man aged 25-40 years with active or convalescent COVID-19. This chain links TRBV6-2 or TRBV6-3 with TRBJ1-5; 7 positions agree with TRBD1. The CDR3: CASSYPRQGSNQPQHF. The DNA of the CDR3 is TGTGCCAGCAGTTACCCAAGACAGGGAAGCAATCAGCCCCAGCATTTT.